This record concerns one TCR beta chain sequence. Its target is not known. The data were taken from a study of cytomegalovirus exposure and HLA in healthy donors. Study-wide context: Caucasian-associated ancestry cluster membership applied to 75% to 85% of 398 genotyped donors.

The PCR made use of 60 Vbeta and 13 Jbeta primers. Data came from immunoSEQ multiplex PCR; TCRdb stores just in-frame clones and leaves some out. The repertoire has under 300,000 clones, about nine tenths of them found once; the top ten carry 3.5% to 4.5%. The length of the CDR3 is 14 residues. V dropped 4 bases and J dropped 1; count of bases not matched to a gene: 1. Germline V CDR1 and CDR2: MNHEY, SMNVEV (reference sequence). Overall study results and limits: In a later analysis, V- and J-gene trimming of beta chains associated with a DCLRE1C missense variant, replicated independently. Most TCR sequences showed up rarely, but some public TCRs showed up in many donors.

Sequences were obtained from PBMCs. The sequence was collected from a man in his forties in good health and CMV-seropositive. This chain links TRBV27 with TRBJ1-1; 9 bases match TRBD1. CDR3 residues: CASSWGQGNTEAFF. The CDR3 bases are TGTGCCAGCAGTTGGGGACAGGGGAACACTGAAGCTTTCTTT.